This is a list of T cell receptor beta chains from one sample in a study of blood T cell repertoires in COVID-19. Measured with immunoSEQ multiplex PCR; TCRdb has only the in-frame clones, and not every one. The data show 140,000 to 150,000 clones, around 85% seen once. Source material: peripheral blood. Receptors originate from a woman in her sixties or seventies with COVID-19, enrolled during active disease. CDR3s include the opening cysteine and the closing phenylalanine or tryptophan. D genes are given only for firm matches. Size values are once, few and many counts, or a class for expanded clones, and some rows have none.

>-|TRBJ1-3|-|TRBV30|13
TGTGCCGTGACAGTTACTCCTGGAAACACCATATATTTT
CAVTVTPGNTIYF
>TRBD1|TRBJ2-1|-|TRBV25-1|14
TGTGCCAGCAGTGTGGACAGGGTGGGCAATGAGCAGTTCTTC
CASSVDRVGNEQFF
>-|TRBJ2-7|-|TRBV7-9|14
TGTGCCAGCAGCTTACTGGCAGGGTACTACGAGCAGTACTTC
CASSLLAGYYEQYF
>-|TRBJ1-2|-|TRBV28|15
TGTGCCAGCAGTTCCCCCTCAGGGGCTAACTATGGCTACACCTTC
CASSSPSGANYGYTF
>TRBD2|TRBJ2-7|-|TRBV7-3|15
TGTGCCAGCAGCTTGTCTAGCGGGGAGTCCTACGAGCAGTACTTC
CASSLSSGESYEQYF
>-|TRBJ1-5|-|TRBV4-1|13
TGCGCCAGCGGATCCAGGGGTCGTCAGCCCCAGCATTTT
CASGSRGRQPQHF
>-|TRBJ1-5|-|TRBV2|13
TGTGCCAGCAGCGAGGGGGGGGGACAGCCCCAGCATTTT
CASSEGGGQPQHF
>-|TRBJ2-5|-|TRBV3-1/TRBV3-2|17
TGTGCCAGCAGCCACCCAGGGCCCGCAGGGGCCCAAGAGACCCAGTACTTC
CASSHPGPAGAQETQYF
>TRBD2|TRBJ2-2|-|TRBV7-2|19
TGTGCCAGCAGCTTAGTCTCGGGCGGGGGATCTTGGCCCGCCGGGGAGCTGTTTTTT
CASSLVSGGGSWPAGELFF
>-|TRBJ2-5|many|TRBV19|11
TGTGCCAGTACAGACCAAGAGACCCAGTACTTC
CASTDQETQYF
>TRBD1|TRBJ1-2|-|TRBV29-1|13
TGCAGCGTTCGGCACAGGGGGGTTGATGGCTACACCTTC
CSVRHRGVDGYTF
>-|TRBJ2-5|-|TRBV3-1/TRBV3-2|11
TGTGCCAGCAGTCTTTCGGAGACCCAGTACTTC
CASSLSETQYF
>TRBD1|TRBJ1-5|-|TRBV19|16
TGTGCCAGTAGTCCCTGGGACAGGGGGCGGAATCAGCCCCAGCATTTT
CASSPWDRGRNQPQHF
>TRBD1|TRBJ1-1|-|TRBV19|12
TGTGCCAGTAAATCGACAGGGAATGAAGCTTTCTTT
CASKSTGNEAFF